These 20 T cell receptor beta chains share one sample of origin, sequenced in a study of T-cell memory formation after mild COVID-19 (dated by TCRdb to the early 2020s). The protocol used for the library was 5' RACE. Sequencing was performed on an Illumina NovaSeq 6000. The raw public data were reprocessed by TCRdb itself: fastp quality trimming at Q25, MiXCR clonotype calling, in-frame beta chains only. Entries are consolidated by CDR3 protein sequence, retaining the most common genes and DNA. The sample table contains roughly 580,000 distinct CDR3 sequences; only one count was recorded for 15% to 20% of them. The ten largest clonotypes hold around 12% of the sample. Specimen: PBMCs or a T cell subset sorted from them (not recorded which). These receptors were taken from an adult woman who had mild COVID-19 (a few samples of this study predate the infection). The sample titles of this study are shuffled in the database, so cell type and time point are left out; the donor was told from shared clones.

This clonotype was observed a few times. The gene calls are TRBV3-1 and TRBJ2-7; TRBD1 agrees at 8 bases. CDR3 length equals 14 residues. Trimming cost V 1 base and J 9 bases; bases outside gene matches: 8. CDR1 is LGHDT, CDR2 YNNKEL, per germline (reference sequence). CDR3 sequence: CASSQAGQAPGQYF. The CDR3 region has the DNA TGTGCCAGCAGCCAAGCGGGACAGGCCCCAGGGCAGTACTTC.

This chain connects TRBV5-1 to TRBJ1-6; possible D gene TRBD1, 5 bases. CDR1 and CDR2 from the germline V gene are SGHRS and YFSETQ. This CDR3 has 15 amino acids. The ends were cut back, 0 bases at V and 6 bases at J, with 10 bases in the middle. The CDR3 spells CASSLDGQGNSPLHF. The CDR3 DNA follows: TGCGCCAGCAGCTTGGATGGTCAGGGTAATTCACCCCTCCACTTT.

The chain carries TRBV3-1 and TRBJ1-3; D is perhaps TRBD1 (5 bases). The V end lost 2 bases, the J end lost 2 bases, and 13 bases lay between the germline ends. The CDR3 is 16 amino acids. CDR1 is LGHDT and CDR2 is YNNKEL in the germline V gene (reference sequence). CDR3 nucleotides: TGTGCCAGCAGCCAACTTACAGGATTTACTGGAAACACCATATATTTT. It yields the protein CASSQLTGFTGNTIYF.

The rearrangement joins TRBV12-3 or TRBV12-4 to TRBJ1-2, with D perhaps matching TRBD1 (6 bases). The CDR3 has 15 residues. V lost 4 bases and J lost 4, with 16 bases in between. In nucleotides, the CDR3 is TGTGCCAGCAGTTCCTCCCCGACAGGTCTCTATGGCTACACCTTC. Amino acids: CASSSSPTGLYGYTF.

The table lists this clonotype with a few counts. The J gene is TRBJ1-1, the V gene TRBV20-1; D gene uncertain. The germline V and J ends were trimmed by 6 bases and 0 bases, with 26 bases remaining between them. There are 18 residues in the CDR3. From germline, CDR1 is DFQATT and CDR2 SNEGSKA (reference sequence). The CDR3 DNA is TGCAGTGCCTCACCGACGTGGACCCTCCCGGGGATGAACACTGAAGCTTTCTTT. It is translated as CSASPTWTLPGMNTEAFF.

With regard to this clonotype: The junction and the germline gene differ at one end; a read error may be behind it. This chain connects TRBV7-7 to TRBJ2-1; 8 bases line up with TRBD1. Germline CDR1 is SSHAT and CDR2 is FNYEAQ (reference sequence). This CDR3 comprises 14 residues. In DNA form, the CDR3 reads TGTGCTAGCAGCCAGGACAGGGACGGAAATGAGCAGTTCTTC. It yields the protein CASSQDRDGNEQFF.

This clonotype was counted a few times. The genes are TRBV2 and TRBJ1-5; the match to TRBD1 covers 9 bases. Germline V gene sequence: CDR1 SNHLY, CDR2 FYNNEI. J was trimmed by 3 bases and V by 3 bases; bases with no gene match: 15. The CDR3 has 19 residues. CDR3 sequence: CASSEPLKRTGVNNQPQHF. The DNA for the CDR3 is TGTGCCAGCAGTGAGCCACTAAAGCGGACAGGGGTAAACAATCAGCCCCAGCATTTT.

The CDR3 region has the DNA TGTGCCAGCAGCCAATTTAGTCGGACAGATACGCAGTATTTT. This codes for CASSQFSRTDTQYF. V gene TRBV14 combines with J gene TRBJ2-3; D is uncertain. CDR3 size: 14 residues. Trimming shortened V by 2 bases and J by 3 bases, and 9 bases separated the two germline ends. Germline CDR1 reads SGHDN; CDR2 reads FVKESK.

This clonotype was detected ten times or more. The genes are TRBV12-3 or TRBV12-4 and TRBJ1-6; 11 bases map to TRBD1. V shed 6 bases, J shed 8 bases, and the junction held 6 bases outside the gene matches. This CDR3 spans 15 amino acids. For the CDR3, the DNA is TGTGCCAGCAGACTACGGGGACAGGGGGATTCACCCCTCCACTTT. Protein product: CASRLRGQGDSPLHF.

The chain is built from TRBV4-3 and TRBJ1-1; D is undetermined. Per germline, CDR1 LGHNA and CDR2 YSLEER. There are 16 residues in the CDR3. V lost 0 bases and J 2 bases, leaving 13 bases between the germline ends. As DNA, the CDR3 is TGCGCCAGCAGCCAAGAAATTGGCTATTCTAACACTGAAGCTTTCTTT. Residues: CASSQEIGYSNTEAFF.

This clonotype was counted ten times or more. This rearrangement joins TRBV7-9 to TRBJ2-3; maybe TRBD2 (5 bases). Germline loops: CDR1 SEHNR, CDR2 FQNEAQ (reference sequence). V was trimmed by 6 bases and J by 0 bases, leaving 13 bases between them. This CDR3 has 15 residues. CDR3 coding DNA: TGTGCCAGCAGGCAGATGGACTCCAGCACAGATACGCAGTATTTT. It yields the protein CASRQMDSSTDTQYF.

This clonotype was counted a few times. The chain joins TRBV10-3 to TRBJ2-3, with a tentative D call TRBD1 (6 bases). Deletions cut 8 bases from V and 0 bases from J, with 9 bases between. The germline V gene encodes CDR1 ENHRY and CDR2 SYGVKD. This CDR3 region has 13 residues. CDR3: CAIGTMSTDTQYF. The CDR3 nucleotides are TGTGCCATCGGGACAATGAGCACAGATACGCAGTATTTT.

This clonotype has a handful of counts. The chain couples TRBV29-1 to TRBJ2-5, with D unresolved. Germline V gene sequence: CDR1 SQVTM, CDR2 ANQGSEA. V lost 0 bases and J 1 base, leaving 12 bases between the germline ends. The CDR3 consists of 15 residues. The CDR3 protein is CSVEEGRSPQETQYF. CDR3 in DNA: TGCAGCGTTGAAGAGGGTAGGAGTCCCCAAGAGACCCAGTACTTC.

This clonotype was seen a handful of times. The gene calls are TRBV7-2 and TRBJ2-1; the D gene is possibly TRBD1 (6 bases). The germline gives CDR1 SGHTA, CDR2 FQGNSA. The ends were cut back, 1 base at V and 0 bases at J, with 16 bases in the middle. This CDR3 contains 18 residues. The CDR3 nucleotides read TGTGCCAGCAGCTTAGGGACAGTCACGTTGGGCTCCTACAATGAGCAGTTCTTC. Translation: CASSLGTVTLGSYNEQFF.

The chain recombines TRBV5-1 with TRBJ1-5, with a possible D match to TRBD1 (5 bases). CDR3 length equals 15 residues. V was pared by 2 bases and J by 2 bases, with 11 bases between. The germline V gene encodes CDR1 SGHRS and CDR2 YFSETQ. The CDR3 nucleotides are TGCGCCAGCAGCTTTGACGGGGCTGGCAATCAGCCCCAGCATTTT. Residues: CASSFDGAGNQPQHF.

This clonotype occurred a few times. The chain couples TRBV7-6 to TRBJ2-3, with D perhaps matching TRBD1 or TRBD2 (7 bases each). V gave up 5 bases and J gave up 7 bases, with 19 bases separating them. Per the germline V gene, CDR1 is SGHVS and CDR2 is FNYEAQ. The CDR3 sequence is 15 residues long. The CDR3 protein is CASSRGDPGGYTQYF. DNA for the CDR3: TGTGCCAGCAGCCGGGGGGACCCAGGGGGATATACGCAGTATTTT.

This clonotype was seen a few times. The V and J genes are TRBV20-1 and TRBJ2-6; no definite D call. V dropped 0 bases and J dropped 4 bases, with 7 bases sitting between them. This CDR3 spans 14 amino acids. Looked up from germline, CDR1 is DFQATT and CDR2 is SNEGSKA (reference sequence). The CDR3 spells CSARDLSGANVLTF. CDR3 nucleotides: TGCAGTGCTAGAGATCTGTCCGGGGCCAACGTCCTGACTTTC.

The chain joins TRBV3-1 to TRBJ2-2; 8 bases fit TRBD1. The CDR3 totals 14 residues. V lost 6 bases to trimming and J lost 5 bases; unmatched junction nucleotides: 5. The germline gives CDR1 LGHDT, CDR2 YNNKEL (reference sequence). For the CDR3, the DNA is TGTGCCAGCAGGTCCAGGGGGCAGACCGGGGAGCTGTTTTTT. Its translation: CASRSRGQTGELFF.

There are many counts of this clonotype. The chain employs TRBV20-1 and TRBJ2-1; 15 positions agree with TRBD2. The germline CDR1 and CDR2 sequences are DFQATT and SNEGSKA (reference sequence). V shed 3 bases and J 1 base; nucleotides not matched to a gene: 10. This CDR3 region has 19 residues. Written as DNA, the CDR3 is TGCAGTGCTAGTCCCATGGGGACTAGCGGGAGGAGTTCCTACAATGAGCAGTTCTTC. Translation gives CSASPMGTSGRSSYNEQFF.

This clonotype was seen at least ten times. The rearrangement joins TRBV5-1 to TRBJ2-7; tentative D call: TRBD1 (5 bases). This CDR3 region has 14 residues. Per the germline V gene, CDR1 is SGHRS and CDR2 is YFSETQ. V was pared by 0 bases and J by 2 bases, with 9 bases between. The CDR3 here is CASSLDRSTYEQYF. The CDR3 DNA follows: TGCGCCAGCAGCTTGGACAGGTCGACCTACGAGCAGTACTTC.